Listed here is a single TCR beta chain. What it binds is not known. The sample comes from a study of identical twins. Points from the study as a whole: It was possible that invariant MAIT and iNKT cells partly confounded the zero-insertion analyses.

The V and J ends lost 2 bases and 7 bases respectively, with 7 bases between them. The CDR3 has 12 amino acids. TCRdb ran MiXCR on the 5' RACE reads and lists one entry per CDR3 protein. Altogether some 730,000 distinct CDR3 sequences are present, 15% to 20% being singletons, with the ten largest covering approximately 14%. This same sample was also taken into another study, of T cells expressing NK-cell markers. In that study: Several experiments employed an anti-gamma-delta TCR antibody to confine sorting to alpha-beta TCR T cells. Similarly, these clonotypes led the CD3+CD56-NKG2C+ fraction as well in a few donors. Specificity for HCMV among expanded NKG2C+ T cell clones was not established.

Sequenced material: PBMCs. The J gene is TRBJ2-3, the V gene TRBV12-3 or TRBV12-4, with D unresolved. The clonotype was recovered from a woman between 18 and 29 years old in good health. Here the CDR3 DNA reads TGTGCCAGCAGTTTACCCGATTATACGCAGTATTTT. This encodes CASSLPDYTQYF.